This entry lists 27 T cell receptor beta chains sequenced from one sample in a study of T cell repertoires and HLA-DP antigens. Libraries were prepared by immunoSEQ multiplex PCR; TCRdb keeps only in-frame clonotypes and omits some of them. Here the sample spans about 89,000 clones, approximately 86% being singletons. These receptors have no known antigen. The sample consisted of CD4+ T cells from PBMCs. These receptors all stem from a man aged 50-59 years in good health and CMV-seronegative.

J is TRBJ1-2 and V is TRBV6-1; TRBD1 is a possible D gene (5 bases). This CDR3 comprises 13 residues. The germline V gene has CDR1 MNHNS and CDR2 SASEGT. V was shortened by 6 bases and J by 5 bases, with 13 bases between the two germline ends. The CDR3 spells CASSRMRGYGYTF. Written as DNA, the CDR3 is TGTGCCAGCAGCCGAATGAGGGGTTATGGCTACACCTTC.

This chain links TRBV27 with TRBJ1-2, with TRBD1 as a possible D gene (6 bases). The CDR3 totals 13 residues. Between the trimmed V and J ends, which lost 5 bases and 2 bases, there was a span of 9 bases. Germline V CDR1 and CDR2: MNHEY, SMNVEV (reference sequence). The CDR3 loop is CASSRTENYGYTF. The CDR3 bases are TGTGCCAGCAGTCGGACAGAAAACTATGGCTACACCTTC.

This clone appeared once. The V and J genes are TRBV5-1 and TRBJ2-7, with TRBD2 matching over 10 bases. Germline V gene sequence: CDR1 SGHRS, CDR2 YFSETQ. The V gene end was trimmed by 0 bases and the J gene end by 2 bases; junction bases not matched to a gene: 11. This CDR3 is 18 amino acids long. CDR3 bases: TGCGCCAGCAGCTTGGTATCGCTAGCGGGGGAGACAACCTACGAGCAGTACTTC. It encodes CASSLVSLAGETTYEQYF.

The chain uses TRBV5-1 and TRBJ2-5, with D possibly TRBD1 on 5 matching bases. The V gene's germline CDR1 is SGHRS and CDR2 YFSETQ. This CDR3 is built from 14 residues. The V gene lost 0 bases and the J gene lost 1 base, with 7 bases spanning the gap. DNA for the CDR3: TGCGCCAGCAGCTTGGGACAGCCCCAAGAGACCCAGTACTTC. It is translated as CASSLGQPQETQYF.

The chain carries TRBV18 and TRBJ1-2, with TRBD1 matching over 9 bases. Germline V gene lookup returns CDR1 KGHSH and CDR2 LQKENI. The V segment lost 6 bases and the J segment 3 bases; nucleotides outside the gene matches: 8. The CDR3 is 15 amino acids. The CDR3 coding sequence is TGTGCCAGCTCGCAACCCGGGACAGGGCACTATGGCTACACCTTC. Encoded protein: CASSQPGTGHYGYTF.

The CDR3, as DNA: TGCGCCAGCAGCTTGGTGGACAGCGAGTACGAGCAGTACTTC. As protein: CASSLVDSEYEQYF. V and J are TRBV5-1 and TRBJ2-7; D perhaps matches TRBD1 (6 bases). CDR3 length: 14 amino acids. Germline V gene data show CDR1 as SGHRS and CDR2 as YFSETQ. V was shortened by 0 bases and J by 4 bases, with 11 bases between the two germline ends.

This chain links TRBV7-2 with TRBJ2-7; no clear D. V was trimmed by 5 bases and J by 4 bases, leaving 21 bases between them. The CDR3 totals 16 residues. Germline V CDR1 and CDR2: SGHTA, FQGNSA. The chain's CDR3 is CASSLLALGSRYEQYF. The CDR3, as DNA: TGTGCCAGCAGCCTGCTTGCTCTGGGTTCACGGTACGAGCAGTACTTC.

This rearrangement joins TRBV19 to TRBJ1-1, with a weak D call TRBD1 (6 bases). Germline CDR1 reads LNHDA; CDR2 reads SQIVND (reference sequence). The CDR3 sequence is 14 residues long. V lost 4 bases, J lost 0 bases, and 9 bases lay in between. The CDR3 region has the DNA TGTGCCAGTAGTACGACAGGACTGAACACTGAAGCTTTCTTT. This translates into CASSTTGLNTEAFF.

This CDR3 reads CASSPSVQETQYF. The CDR3 DNA reads TGTGCCAGCAGCCCGTCTGTACAAGAGACCCAGTACTTC. The rearrangement joins TRBV7-9 to TRBJ2-5; D gene unclear. The germline CDR1 and CDR2 sequences are SEHNR and FQNEAQ (reference sequence). The V end was cut by 5 bases, the J end by 2 bases, with 9 bases between. The CDR3 totals 13 residues.

The rearrangement joins TRBV6-5 to TRBJ2-1, with 14 bases matching TRBD2. The germline V gene encodes CDR1 MNHEY and CDR2 SVGAGI. The V and J ends lost 6 bases and 9 bases, in that order; junction bases with no gene match: 4. The CDR3 sequence is 14 residues long. CDR3 in DNA: TGTGCCAGCAGCCGGACTAGCGGGAGGTTTGAGCAGTTCTTC. This translates into CASSRTSGRFEQFF.

The V gene is TRBV28, the J gene TRBJ2-7; D is ambiguous. The CDR3 consists of 14 residues. In germline, CDR1 is MDHEN, CDR2 SYDVKM. The V gene lost 1 base and the J gene lost 2 bases, with 9 bases spanning the gap. The CDR3 bases are TGTGCCAGCAGTTTATTGGGAAATACCTACGAGCAGTACTTC. Encoded protein: CASSLLGNTYEQYF.

The genes are TRBV19 and TRBJ2-7; no clear D. Looked up from germline, CDR1 is LNHDA and CDR2 is SQIVND (reference sequence). V was shortened by 5 bases and J by 5 bases, with 7 bases between the two germline ends. This CDR3 region has 11 residues. The CDR3, as DNA: TGTGCCAGTAGTCTCAACAACGAGCAGTACTTC. The encoded protein is CASSLNNEQYF.

The V call is TRBV11-3, the J call TRBJ1-6, with D tentatively TRBD1 (5 bases). This CDR3 is built from 12 residues. V was shortened by 5 bases and J by 6 bases, with 5 bases between the two germline ends. Germline V lookup: CDR1 SGHNT, CDR2 YENEEA. Here the CDR3 DNA reads TGTGCCAGCAGCAGGGGTAATTCACCCCTCCACTTT. This sequence encodes CASSRGNSPLHF. The full variable domain, rest sourced from reference TRBV11-3 and TRBJ1-6, is EAGVVQSPRYKIIEKKQPVAFWCNPISGHNTLYWYLQNLGQGPELLIRYENEEAVDDSQLPKDRFSAERLKGVDSTLKIQPAELGDSAVYLCASSRGNSPLHFGNGTRLTVT.

The chain uses TRBV4-3 and TRBJ2-7, with 7 bases identical to TRBD2. V lost 0 bases and J lost 3; bases outside the gene matches: 2. The germline CDR1 and CDR2 sequences are LGHNA and YSLEER. CDR3 length: 14 amino acids. In DNA, the CDR3 is TGCGCCAGCAGCCAAGATCTAGCGGACTACGAGCAGTACTTC. Its protein product is CASSQDLADYEQYF.

This clone occurred once. J is TRBJ2-5 and V is TRBV5-1; 12 bases are a match to TRBD2. Germline lookup yields CDR1 SGHRS and CDR2 YFSETQ. After removal of 4 bases from V and 5 bases from J, the junction contained 9 bases not matched to a gene. The CDR3 has 16 amino acids. The CDR3 region is CASSPTSGGLGETQYF. CDR3 nucleotides: TGCGCCAGCAGCCCGACTAGCGGGGGTCTCGGGGAGACCCAGTACTTC.

V and J are TRBV7-2 and TRBJ2-7; D may be TRBD2 (6 bases). The length of the CDR3 is 17 residues. The germline V gene has CDR1 SGHTA and CDR2 FQGNSA. V shed 1 base and J shed 6 bases, with 22 bases lying between them. The DNA for the CDR3 is TGTGCCAGCAGCTTAGTTTCAACTGCGGGAACCCTGGTCGAGCAGTACTTC. Residues: CASSLVSTAGTLVEQYF.

The V call is TRBV6-6, the J call TRBJ2-3; possible D gene TRBD2, 5 bases. This CDR3 is 14 amino acids long. Germline loops: CDR1 MNHNY, CDR2 SVGAGI (reference sequence). The V end was cut by 5 bases, the J end by 2 bases, with 11 bases between. Written as DNA, the CDR3 is TGTGCCAGCAGTCCCGGGATTGTCACAGATACGCAGTATTTT. It codes for CASSPGIVTDTQYF.

In this sample, this clone turned up once. The rearrangement links TRBV13 to TRBJ2-5; 9 bases map to TRBD1. Germline CDR1 PRHDT, CDR2 FYEKMQ (reference sequence). The CDR3 is 16 residues long. With V trimmed by 5 bases and J by 1 base, 8 bases remained unmatched. This chain's CDR3 is CASSPRSTGGQETQYF. The CDR3 DNA is TGTGCCAGCAGCCCCCGCTCGACAGGGGGCCAAGAGACCCAGTACTTC.

The chain links TRBV6-1 to TRBJ2-1; TRBD1 agrees at 8 bases. The CDR3 length is 14 residues. V lost 3 bases to trimming and J lost 10 bases; unmatched junction nucleotides: 8. Germline V CDR1 and CDR2: MNHNS, SASEGT. The CDR3 DNA sequence: TGTGCCAGCAGTGACCTGGACAGGGCTTGGGAGCAGTTCTTC. Translation: CASSDLDRAWEQFF.

The V and J genes are TRBV9 and TRBJ1-4; D is undetermined. The V end lost 1 base, the J end lost 1 base, and 8 bases lay between the germline ends. Germline V lookup: CDR1 SGDLS, CDR2 YYNGEE. This CDR3 is built from 15 residues. The CDR3 loop reads CASSVSWGTNEKLFF. The CDR3 DNA reads TGTGCCAGCAGCGTAAGCTGGGGAACTAATGAAAAACTGTTTTTT. Full variable domain (missing parts from reference TRBV9 and TRBJ1-4): DSGVTQTPKHLITATGQRVTLRCSPRSGDLSVYWYQQSLDQGLQFLIQYYNGEERAKGNILERFSAQQFPDLHSELNLSSLELGDSALYFCASSVSWGTNEKLFFGSGTQLSVL.

The DNA of the CDR3 is TGTGCCAGCAGCTTAGCAGGACAGGGGGCCTACGAGCAGTACTTC. This codes for CASSLAGQGAYEQYF. This chain connects TRBV7-2 to TRBJ2-7; 10 positions match TRBD1. The CDR3 sequence is 15 residues long. Germline loops: CDR1 SGHTA, CDR2 FQGNSA. Losses at the gene ends were 0 bases for V and 2 bases for J; bases not matched to a gene: 1.

Details on this clone: Mismatch with germline at one junction end may stem from a read error. The chain combines TRBV5-4 with TRBJ1-2; the D gene is possibly TRBD1 (5 bases). This CDR3 region has 14 residues. CDR1 and CDR2 from the germline V gene are SGHNT and YYREEE (reference sequence). This CDR3 reads CTSTPTVRDYGYTF. DNA for the CDR3: TGTACCAGCACCCCGACAGTGAGGGACTATGGCTACACCTTC.

The chain is built from TRBV29-1 and TRBJ2-5; D is uncertain. The CDR3 has 15 amino acids. Germline V gene sequence: CDR1 SQVTM, CDR2 ANQGSEA. The V end was cut by 0 bases, the J end by 5 bases, with 16 bases between. The CDR3 sequence: CSVEDSGLRTETQYF. The CDR3 DNA reads TGCAGCGTTGAAGATTCAGGCCTGCGGACGGAGACCCAGTACTTC.

As DNA, the CDR3 is TGTGCCAGCAGTTTTATGGGCGGGAGGGCAATCGATGAGCAGTTCTTC. Its protein is CASSFMGGRAIDEQFF. The chain links TRBV28 to TRBJ2-1; TRBD2 aligns across 9 bases. There are 16 residues in the CDR3. Germline-derived CDR1 and CDR2 are MDHEN and SYDVKM. The trim removed 3 bases at V and 8 bases at J, leaving 11 bases unmatched.

The V gene is TRBV4-1, the J gene TRBJ2-6; TRBD1 matches at 8 bases. Germline V gives CDR1 MGHRA, CDR2 YSYEKL. The CDR3 has 16 residues. The V segment lost 5 bases and the J segment 3 bases; nucleotides outside the gene matches: 6. The CDR3 loop is CASSSGGAGGANVLTF. CDR3 DNA sequence: TGCGCCAGCAGCTCAGGGGGCGCGGGTGGGGCCAACGTCCTGACTTTC.

The chain links TRBV10-3 to TRBJ2-4; a possible D gene is TRBD2 (5 bases). V gave up 0 bases and J gave up 7 bases, with 10 bases separating them. The length of the CDR3 is 14 residues. Germline-derived CDR1 and CDR2 are ENHRY and SYGVKD. This CDR3 reads CAISESRPGNIQYF. The CDR3 DNA is TGTGCCATCAGTGAGTCGAGACCGGGGAACATTCAGTACTTC.

The V gene is TRBV6-5, the J gene TRBJ1-1; D is unresolved. Germline-derived CDR1 and CDR2 are MNHEY and SVGAGI. V was pared by 3 bases and J by 0 bases, with 5 bases between. The CDR3 sequence is 13 residues long. In nucleotides, the CDR3 is TGTGCCAGCAGTTATGAGATGAACACTGAAGCTTTCTTT. It yields the protein CASSYEMNTEAFF.